This T cell receptor beta chain was recorded in a study of blood T cell repertoires in COVID-19. As for the study in general: COVID-19 samples from acute and convalescent phases originated in the United States, Italy and Spain.

Repertoires were generated with immunoSEQ multiplex PCR, while TCRdb's copy carries only in-frame clones and drops some. The table has about 280,000 clones, 80% to 90% seen once. CDR3 length: 14 amino acids. Germline lookup yields CDR1 MDHEN and CDR2 SYDVKM. The germline V and J ends were trimmed by 6 bases and 3 bases, with 12 bases remaining between them. The sample comprised PBMCs or T cells enriched from blood (not recorded which). The J gene is TRBJ2-4, the V gene TRBV28; weak D call: TRBD2 (5 bases). The TCR comes from a woman aged 25 to 45 with acute COVID-19. Here the CDR3 DNA reads TGTGCCAGCAGCCCTAACGCGGGCAAAAACATTCAGTACTTC. Its protein product is CASSPNAGKNIQYF.